This T cell receptor (beta chain) was captured in a study of breast tumors, draining lymph nodes, adjacent tissues. The study's findings and limits: Data fit most tumor T cells coming from lymph node, expanding in tumor. Compared with lymph nodes, tumors were less diverse; compared with nontumor tissue, more.

TCRdb ran MiXCR on the multiplex PCR reads and lists one entry per CDR3 protein. The data contain about 270,000 distinct CDR3 sequences, 30% to 35% of them singletons. The lymph nodes were axillary draining lymph nodes from breast cancer patients. This clonotype was observed at least ten times. The antigen remains unidentified. The V and J ends lost 6 bases and 3 bases respectively, with 15 bases between them. The CDR3 runs to 14 residues. CDR1 and CDR2 (germline): DFQATT, SNEGSKA (reference sequence). The V gene is TRBV20-1, the J gene TRBJ2-1, with no clear D. This clonotype originated in a female donor with breast cancer. Some clones in this sample may be carry-over from other donors' samples. Source material: axillary lymph node tissue. As DNA, the CDR3 is TGCAGTGCGGCCGGTATGGGAAACTACAATGAGCAGTTCTTC. Translation: CSAAGMGNYNEQFF.